This TCR beta chain came from a study of Ad26.COV2.S vaccination and SARS-CoV-2 variants. Turning to the study itself: Participants got Ad26.COV2.S intramuscularly, once or twice 56 days apart.

The method was immunoSEQ multiplex PCR; TCRdb's version includes in-frame clones alone and lacks a portion of them. The table records around 240,000 clones, 85% to 90% of them present only once. As regards this clone: No antigen is known for it.

With 1 base removed from V and 2 bases from J, the gap between germline ends came to 6 bases. The length of the CDR3 is 14 residues. CDR1 and CDR2 from the germline V gene are LNHNV and YYDKDF (reference sequence). Documented treatment: roughly 19 received Ad26.COV2.S at low or high dose, single or two shots; about 5 received placebo; per-sample allocation not given. Sampling was done on day 63 after the first vaccine or placebo injection. Donor was an adult aged 18-55 years in Boston. An Ad26 vector expressing Wuhan-strain SARS-CoV-2 spike constituted the vaccine. Notes on the study in general: Responses of spike-specific T cells (both CD8+ and CD4+) reportedly showed substantial breadth after vaccination.

The receptor was isolated from a person aged 18 to 59 who received the Ad26.COV2.S COVID-19 vaccine or a placebo. The rearrangement links TRBV15 to TRBJ2-4, with a possible D match to TRBD2 (5 bases). The sequenced sample was peripheral blood, obtained in a trial of Ad26.COV2.S vaccine versus placebo. The CDR3 region is CATSRAGTKNIQYF. CDR3 bases: TGTGCCACCAGCAGAGCCGGGACCAAAAACATTCAGTACTTC.